These 8 T cell receptor beta chains were sequenced from one sample in a study of human T cells and chemical hapten exposure. The time point denotes: pre-sensitization, week 0. Treatment indicated: therapeutic diphenylcyclopropenone sensitization with weekly scalp DPC. Using its own MiXCR run on the RACE reads, TCRdb lists one record per CDR3 protein. The sample holds some 39,000 distinct CDR3 sequences, around 7.6% seen once. This sample comprised whole blood, obtained in connection with sensitization to the hapten diphenylcyclopropenone (DPC). These receptors were obtained from a woman in her forties or fifties with alopecia areata. Some clones in this sample may be carry-over from other donors' samples.

This clonotype was recorded many times. The V call is TRBV5-6, the J call TRBJ2-1, with a possible D match to TRBD1 (5 bases). The germline gives CDR1 SGHDT, CDR2 YYEEEE. With 6 bases removed from V and 2 bases from J, the gap between germline ends came to 15 bases. The CDR3 covers 15 residues. CDR3 DNA: TGTGCCAGCAACAAAGGGGCCTCAACCTACAATGAGCAGTTCTTC. Translating gives CASNKGASTYNEQFF.

This clonotype was counted at least ten times. The gene calls are TRBV11-2 and TRBJ2-3, with D unclear. This CDR3 is 12 amino acids long. V was clipped by 0 bases and J by 6 bases, with 4 bases between them. Germline V lookup: CDR1 SGHAT, CDR2 FQNNGV. CDR3 protein: CASSLDGDTQYF. CDR3 bases: TGTGCCAGCAGCTTAGATGGGGATACGCAGTATTTT. Supplemented by reference TRBV11-2 and TRBJ2-3, the full variable domain reads EAGVAQSPRYKIIEKRQSVAFWCNPISGHATLYWYQQILGQGPKLLIQFQNNGVVDDSQLPKDRFSAERLKGVDSTLKIQPAKLEDSAVYLCASSLDGDTQYFGPGTRLTVL.

This clonotype was found many times. The rearrangement links TRBV12-3 or TRBV12-4 to TRBJ1-1; D perhaps matches TRBD1 (6 bases). The CDR3 consists of 16 residues. Deletions cut 2 bases from V and 3 bases from J, with 16 bases between. The chain's CDR3 is CASSLLPGTKDTEAFF. CDR3 coding DNA: TGTGCCAGCAGTTTACTCCCCGGGACAAAGGACACTGAAGCTTTCTTT.

The sample holds many counts of this clonotype. This chain connects TRBV18 to TRBJ2-1; 9 bases align to TRBD2. The germline V gene has CDR1 KGHSH and CDR2 LQKENI. This CDR3 has 15 amino acids. After removal of 3 bases from V and 5 bases from J, the junction contained 5 bases not matched to a gene. The CDR3 coding sequence is TGTGCCAGCTCACCTTTAGCGGGAGTGCACAATGAGCAGTTCTTC. Its protein product is CASSPLAGVHNEQFF.

This clonotype was observed many times. The rearrangement uses TRBV5-5 and TRBJ1-5; no definite D call. The CDR3 consists of 15 residues. Trimming left V 1 base short and J 4 bases short, with 12 bases between. Germline-derived CDR1 and CDR2 are SGHKS and YYEKEE (reference sequence). In DNA form, the CDR3 reads TGTGCCAGCAGCTTGTATCACGGGAGGAATCAGCCCCAGCATTTT. It specifies CASSLYHGRNQPQHF.

This clonotype was seen many times. The chain carries TRBV12-2 and TRBJ2-7; no check of the table's D call, TRBD1, against the DNA was made. TRBV12-2 has pseudogene status. The CDR3 length is 16 residues. The DNA for the CDR3 is TGTGCAAGTCGCTTACCTCGACAGGGGCGCTACCTGGGGCAGTACTTC. This translates into CASRLPRQGRYLGQYF.

This clonotype has a count of ten or more. The J gene is TRBJ2-2, the V gene TRBV7-2, with D perhaps matching TRBD2 (5 bases). CDR3 length: 13 residues. Germline V lookup: CDR1 SGHTA, CDR2 FQGNSA. Trimming pared 5 bases from V and 9 bases from J, leaving 13 bases between. CDR3 nucleotide sequence: TGTGCCAGCAGCGCCGACTACGGCCGGGAGCTGTTTTTT. Translating gives CASSADYGRELFF.

This clonotype was seen more than once but under ten times. This chain connects TRBV29-1 to TRBJ1-2, with TRBD1 matching over 9 bases. Germline trimming cut 1 base from V and 8 bases from J; bases unmatched to any gene: 8. Germline V gives CDR1 SQVTM, CDR2 ANQGSEA. The CDR3 covers 14 residues. CDR3 bases: TGCAGCGTTGAAGTAACAGGGGGCACCGGCGGCTACACCTTC. This codes for CSVEVTGGTGGYTF.